The 10 T cell receptor beta chains reported below all come from one sample, sequenced in a study of T cells in Graves' hyperthyroidism and ophthalmopathy. What was amplified from RNA transcripts were TCR beta CDR3 regions. The HTBI set primed first-round TCR CDR3 RT-PCR. TCRdb reanalysed the multiplex PCR reads using MiXCR and keeps one entry per CDR3 protein. This table has over 350,000 distinct CDR3 sequences, 15% to 20% appearing once. Material: blood. The receptors come from a man aged 18 to 29 with Graves' ophthalmopathy.

About this clonotype itself: A clone one base away is much larger, so this may be a read error. The chain links TRBV3-1 to TRBJ1-5, with a weak D call TRBD1 (5 bases). This CDR3 is built from 14 residues. Germline CDR1 is LGHDT and CDR2 is YNNKEL (reference sequence). V was cut by 6 bases and J by 3 bases, with 12 bases left in between. The CDR3 nucleotides read TGTGCCAGCAGGCCGGGGGGGTTCAATCAGCCCCAGCATTTT. Translated, it gives CASRPGGFNQPQHF.

This clonotype was observed a few times. The chain carries TRBV27 and TRBJ1-2; weak D call: TRBD1 (6 bases). CDR1 and CDR2 from the germline V gene are MNHEY and SMNVEV (reference sequence). This CDR3 comprises 9 residues. V was pared by 8 bases and J by 13 bases, with 11 bases between. Written as DNA, the CDR3 is TGTGCCAGCCCCCAGGGGTTCACCTTC. This codes for CASPQGFTF.

This chain links TRBV6-1 with TRBJ2-7; weak D call: TRBD2 (6 bases). Germline CDR1 and CDR2: MNHNS and SASEGT. CDR3 size: 14 residues. V lost 6 bases, J lost 4 bases, and 16 bases lay in between. The CDR3 DNA is TGTGCCAGCAGGGAGGGGCTCTCCCTATACGAGCAGTACTTC. This codes for CASREGLSLYEQYF.

In this sample, this clonotype turned up a few times. The V call is TRBV20-1, the J call TRBJ2-5, with D perhaps matching TRBD1 or TRBD2 (6 bases each). V lost 0 bases, J lost 5 bases, and 16 bases lay in between. There are 15 residues in the CDR3. Per germline, CDR1 DFQATT and CDR2 SNEGSKA (reference sequence). DNA of the CDR3: TGCAGTGCTAGAGATTCTGGGGGGCCCGGCGAGACCCAGTACTTC. Translated: CSARDSGGPGETQYF.

The genes are TRBV7-2 and TRBJ2-5, with no clear D. Germline CDR1 reads SGHTA; CDR2 reads FQGNSA. CDR3 length: 15 amino acids. The V and J ends lost 1 base and 2 bases respectively, with 11 bases between them. CDR3 nucleotides: TGTGCCAGCAGCTTAGGACTCCCTTCTCAAGAGACCCAGTACTTC. Protein sequence: CASSLGLPSQETQYF.

This clonotype showed up just a few times. The chain uses TRBV5-6 and TRBJ2-1, with D tentatively TRBD2 (7 bases). This CDR3 spans 16 amino acids. Germline values: CDR1 SGHDT, CDR2 YYEEEE. Trimming removed 4 bases from V and 7 bases from J, with 21 bases in between. The CDR3 protein is CASSPGVGGPRNEQFF. The CDR3 DNA reads as TGTGCCAGCAGCCCTGGAGTGGGGGGGCCCAGAAATGAGCAGTTCTTC. Based on the CDR3 plus reference TRBV5-6 and TRBJ2-1, the full variable domain is DAGVTQSPTHLIKTRGQQVTLRCSPKSGHDTVSWYQQALGQGPQFIFQYYEEEERQRGNFPDRFSGHQFPNYSSELNVNALLLGDSALYLCASSPGVGGPRNEQFFGPGTRLTVL.

Ten or more counts support this clonotype. The rearrangement joins TRBV2 to TRBJ1-2; 10 bases are a match to TRBD1. This CDR3 region has 16 residues. Germline assignment: CDR1 SNHLY and CDR2 FYNNEI. J gave up 4 bases and V 7 bases, and 12 bases lay outside the gene matches. The DNA of the CDR3 is TGTGCCAGCATCCCCGACAGGGGGCCTTCGTTCTATGGCTACACCTTC. This codes for CASIPDRGPSFYGYTF.

In this sample, this clonotype turned up a few times. The V and J genes are TRBV15 and TRBJ1-1; D remains ambiguous. Trimming took 4 bases from V and 2 from J, leaving 5 bases between them. The germline V gene has CDR1 LNHNV and CDR2 YYDKDF (reference sequence). The CDR3 is 12 amino acids. The CDR3 spells CATSNINTEAFF. The CDR3 DNA is TGTGCCACCAGCAATATTAACACTGAAGCTTTCTTT.

This clonotype was seen repeatedly, ten times or more. J is TRBJ1-5 and V is TRBV28; D unclear. V was shortened by 6 bases and J by 3 bases, with 12 bases between the two germline ends. In germline, CDR1 is MDHEN, CDR2 SYDVKM. This CDR3 comprises 14 residues. Here the CDR3 DNA reads TGTGCCAGCAGCCGGAGGCGGGACAATCAGCCCCAGCATTTT. Its translation: CASSRRRDNQPQHF.

The CDR3 DNA is TGTGCCAGCAGCCCCGGAGGACTAGTGGGAGAGACCCAGTACTTC. Residues: CASSPGGLVGETQYF. The chain is built from TRBV12-3 or TRBV12-4 and TRBJ2-5, with 7 bases that match TRBD2. The CDR3 consists of 15 residues. V lost 6 bases and J lost 4; bases outside the gene matches: 11.